The 6 T cell receptor beta chains reported below all come from one sample, sequenced in a study of OX40 agonist ivuxolimab in advanced cancers. TCRdb's copy holds only in-frame clones and misses some; the assay was immunoSEQ multiplex PCR. The table has some 85,000 clones, 70% to 90% seen once. The specimen was CD4+ or CD8+ T cells sorted from blood, collected in a trial of the OX40 agonist ivuxolimab. These receptors were taken from an adult with an advanced solid tumor such as melanoma, head and neck, liver or kidney cancer.

The rearrangement links TRBV7-9 to TRBJ1-5; TRBD1 might be the D (5 bases). The germline V gene encodes CDR1 SEHNR and CDR2 FQNEAQ (reference sequence). The CDR3 is made up of 14 amino acids. V was shortened by 4 bases and J by 4 bases, with 11 bases between the two germline ends. The CDR3 here is CASSSLRGNQPQHF. CDR3 nucleotides: TGTGCCAGCAGCTCCCTGCGGGGGAATCAGCCCCAGCATTTT.

The V and J genes are TRBV5-1 and TRBJ1-4; D uncertain. The V and J ends lost 3 bases and 0 bases respectively, with 9 bases between them. The CDR3 sequence is 15 residues long. The germline V gene has CDR1 SGHRS and CDR2 YFSETQ. The CDR3 DNA follows: TGCGCCAGCAGCTCTGCCGGGCCAACTAATGAAAAACTGTTTTTT. Its translation is CASSSAGPTNEKLFF. The whole variable domain, remainder taken from reference TRBV5-1 and TRBJ1-4, is KAGVTQTPRYLIKTRGQQVTLSCSPISGHRSVSWYQQTPGQGLQFLFEYFSETQRNKGNFPGRFSGRQFSNSRSEMNVSTLELGDSALYLCASSSAGPTNEKLFFGSGTQLSVL.

The V and J genes are TRBV19 and TRBJ2-2; possibly TRBD1 for D (5 bases). This CDR3 is 14 amino acids long. V lost 7 bases to trimming and J lost 2 bases, with 11 bases between them. CDR1 is LNHDA, CDR2 SQIVND, per germline (reference sequence). The CDR3, as DNA: TGTGCCAGTACCCTGACAGAAAACACCGGGGAGCTGTTTTTT. As protein: CASTLTENTGELFF.

This chain joins TRBV6-1 and TRBJ2-3, with D maybe TRBD1 (5 bases). Trimming stripped 7 bases from V and 2 bases from J, with 13 bases between. Germline V gives CDR1 MNHNS, CDR2 SASEGT. This CDR3 is built from 14 residues. CDR3 sequence: CASNKGWDTDTQYF. The CDR3 nucleotides are TGTGCCAGCAACAAGGGGTGGGACACAGATACGCAGTATTTT.

There are a few counts of this clone. The rearrangement links TRBV30 to TRBJ1-1, with 8 bases lining up with TRBD1. The CDR3 runs to 15 residues. Per the germline V gene, CDR1 is GTSNPN and CDR2 is SVGIG (reference sequence). The ends lost 4 bases at V and 0 bases at J; junction bases unmatched: 7. The DNA of the CDR3 is TGTGCCTGGAATACCAGGGGGCCACTGAACACTGAAGCTTTCTTT. Its protein is CAWNTRGPLNTEAFF. The variable domain in full, with the rest retrieved from reference TRBV30 and TRBJ1-1, is SQTIHQWPATLVQPVGSPLSLECTVEGTSNPNLYWYRQAAGRGLQLLFYSVGIGQISSEVPQNLSASRPQDRQFILSSKKLLLSDSGFYLCAWNTRGPLNTEAFFGQGTRLTVV.

This rearrangement joins TRBV30 to TRBJ2-7; D possibly corresponds to TRBD1 (6 bases). The germline CDR1 and CDR2 sequences are GTSNPN and SVGIG (reference sequence). The CDR3 sequence is 11 residues long. The V end lost 7 bases, the J end lost 9 bases, and 16 bases lay between the germline ends. This CDR3 is CALEQGVGQYF. The CDR3, as DNA: TGTGCCTTAGAACAGGGAGTCGGGCAGTACTTC.